This TCR beta chain was retrieved from a study of cytomegalovirus exposure and HLA in healthy donors. Amplification used 60 Vbeta primers and 13 Jbeta primers. Only in-frame clones appear in the TCRdb table, and some are missing; sequencing was by immunoSEQ multiplex PCR. Of around 150,000 clones listed, about 9.2% are singletons. Worth noting for this clone: What it recognizes is unknown. Other nucleotide sequences in the sample specify the same CDR3.

The study, taken as a whole, reports: TCR beta chains numbering about 160 were designated cytomegalovirus-associated. In a later analysis, specific HLA alleles were associated with about 18,000 TCR beta sequences at a 0.05 false discovery rate. Earlier analysis looked at TCR beta V segments, and most were productive about 87% or about 30% of the time.

Germline V lookup: CDR1 SNHLY, CDR2 FYNNEI. There are 13 residues in the CDR3. Trimming pared 0 bases from V and 0 bases from J, leaving 3 bases between. This receptor was taken from a woman aged 40 to 50 in good health and CMV-seropositive. The chain links TRBV2 to TRBJ2-7; D remains ambiguous. Sequencing was carried out using PBMCs. The CDR3 protein is CASSEARSYEQYF. CDR3 nucleotide sequence: TGTGCCAGCAGTGAAGCGCGCTCCTACGAGCAGTACTTC.